These T cell receptor beta chains were read from a single sample in a study of blood T cell repertoires in COVID-19. The assay was immunoSEQ multiplex PCR, and TCRdb's table has in-frame clones only and misses some. The table has approximately 350,000 clones, about nine tenths seen once; the top ten hold about 6%. The sequenced material came from peripheral blood. Source of these receptors: a woman aged 45 to 65 with COVID-19, enrolled during active disease. Each CDR3 is given with its conserved first and last residue. The D gene is left open where the match is weak. The size field is filled for only some rows; it gives once, few, many or a size class.

j_call v_call clone_size d_call cdr3_nt cdr3_aa
TRBJ2-3 TRBV5-4 NA TRBD2 TGTGCCAGCAGCTTGGTGGGAGGGCCCACAGATACGCAGTATTTT CASSLVGGPTDTQYF
TRBJ2-2 TRBV3-1/TRBV3-2 NA NA TGTGCCAGCAGCCCTCCCCTTGGGGCTCAGGAGAACACCGGGGAGCTGTTTTTT CASSPPLGAQENTGELFF
TRBJ1-6 TRBV6-5 NA NA TGTGCCAGCGGGGGCAGGGCGACCGGTAATTCACCCCTCCACTTT CASGGRATGNSPLHF
TRBJ1-5 TRBV27 NA NA TGTGCCAGCAGTTTTATCAGCCAAGCGGATCAGCCCCAGCATTTT CASSFISQADQPQHF
TRBJ2-7 TRBV10-1 few TRBD2 TGCGCCAGCAGTGGGGGGACTAGCGAGTACTACGAGCAGTACTTC CASSGGTSEYYEQYF
TRBJ2-7 TRBV6-2/TRBV6-3 NA TRBD2 TGTGCCAGCAGTTACAATAGCGGGAGGGCCTACGAGCAGTACTTC CASSYNSGRAYEQYF
TRBJ1-6 TRBV4-1 NA NA TGCGCCAGCAGCCAAGAGGAGGCGGTCTATAATTCACCCCTCCACTTT CASSQEEAVYNSPLHF
TRBJ1-3 TRBV6-4 NA TRBD1 TGTGCCAGCAAAGAGGGGGCCTCTGGAAACACCATATATTTT CASKEGASGNTIYF
TRBJ2-7 TRBV7-2 once TRBD1 TGTGCCAGCAGCTCCCGACAGGGGGTCTACGAGCAGTACTTC CASSSRQGVYEQYF
TRBJ2-3 TRBV18 NA TRBD2 TGTGCCAGCTCACTCCGTAGCGGGAGTTTGGGAGATACGCAGTATTTT CASSLRSGSLGDTQYF
TRBJ2-7 TRBV7-2 once NA TGTGCCAGCAGCTACCACCCGGGGACCTACGAGCAGTACTTC CASSYHPGTYEQYF
TRBJ2-3 TRBV7-3 NA TRBD2 TGTGCCAGCAGCTTTAATCCCGGTGGACTAGCTTTGGATACGCAGTATTTT CASSFNPGGLALDTQYF
TRBJ2-1 TRBV3-1/TRBV3-2 NA TRBD2 TGTGCCAGCAGCCAAGATGAACTAGCGGGAGAGGTTTACAATGAGCAGTTCTTC CASSQDELAGEVYNEQFF
TRBJ2-4 TRBV18 NA TRBD1 TGTGCCAGCTCACCACGGGCCTGGGACAGGGGCGACAAAAACATTCAGTACTTC CASSPRAWDRGDKNIQYF
TRBJ2-1 TRBV24-1 NA TRBD2 TGTGCCACCAGGGACGGGACTAGCGGGAGGGACGAGCAGTTCTTC CATRDGTSGRDEQFF
TRBJ2-7 TRBV7-9 few TRBD1 TGTGCCAGCAGCTCAGTAGGGACAGGGTCCTACGAGCAGTACTTC CASSSVGTGSYEQYF
TRBJ2-2 TRBV7-6 NA TRBD1 TGTGCCAGCAGCTTAGCGATCGGGCCGGGACAGAGAAACACCGGGGAGCTGTTTTTT CASSLAIGPGQRNTGELFF
TRBJ2-5 TRBV7-7 NA NA TGTGCTAGCAGCTTAAGGGACGGGGGTGAGACCCAGTACTTC CASSLRDGGETQYF
TRBJ1-5 TRBV7-3 NA NA TGTGCCAGCAGCACAGTTCCTAGCAATCAGCCCCAGCATTTT CASSTVPSNQPQHF
TRBJ1-3 TRBV11-2 NA NA TGTGCCAGCAGCTTAATCAGGGCCTCTGGAAACACCATATATTTT CASSLIRASGNTIYF
TRBJ2-1 TRBV6-5 NA TRBD1 TGTGCCAGCGGCCGGGACAGGGGACGGAATGAGCAGTTCTTC CASGRDRGRNEQFF
TRBJ2-5 TRBV5-8 NA NA TGTGCCAGCAGCTTTGTCGGGGTGGAGACCCAGTACTTC CASSFVGVETQYF
TRBJ2-1 TRBV27 NA TRBD1 TGTGCCAGCAGTTTAGTCCAGGGGGCGGGATACAATGAGCAGTTCTTC CASSLVQGAGYNEQFF
TRBJ2-7 TRBV3-1/TRBV3-2 NA TRBD2 TGTGCCAGCAGCCACGCGGCGGGGGACTCCTACGAGCAGTACTTC CASSHAAGDSYEQYF
TRBJ1-2 TRBV6-5 NA NA TGTGCCAGCAGTCACCAGGACAGCTATGGCTACACCTTC CASSHQDSYGYTF
TRBJ1-5 TRBV5-6 NA NA TGTGCCAGCAGCTTGGGGGCAGGGTTGGATCAGCCCCAGCATTTT CASSLGAGLDQPQHF
TRBJ2-7 TRBV5-1 NA NA TGCGCCAGCAGCTTTAGTGGTCTCGAGCGGGCCTTATCCTACGAGCAGTACTTC CASSFSGLERALSYEQYF
TRBJ1-5 TRBV10-3 NA NA TGTGCCATCAGTAAGGACAGTAGGCTGGGTTCATTGTCCTATCAGCCCCAGCATTTT CAISKDSRLGSLSYQPQHF
TRBJ1-3 TRBV29-1 few NA TGCAGCGTTGAAGTTCCGCGGGGAGGCACCATATATTTT CSVEVPRGGTIYF
TRBJ2-3 TRBV7-2 NA TRBD2 TGTGCCAGCAGCCCCCCCAGCGGGAGGGTGACAGATACGCAGTATTTT CASSPPSGRVTDTQYF